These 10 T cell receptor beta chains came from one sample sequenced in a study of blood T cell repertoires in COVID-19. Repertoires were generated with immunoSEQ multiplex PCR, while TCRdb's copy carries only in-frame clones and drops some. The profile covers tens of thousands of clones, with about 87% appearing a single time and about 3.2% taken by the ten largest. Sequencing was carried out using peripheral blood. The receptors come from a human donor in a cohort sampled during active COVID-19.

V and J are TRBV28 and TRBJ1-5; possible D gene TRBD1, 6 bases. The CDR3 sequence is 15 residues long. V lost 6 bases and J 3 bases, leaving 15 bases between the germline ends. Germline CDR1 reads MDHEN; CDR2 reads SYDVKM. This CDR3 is CASRSRGSVNQPQHF. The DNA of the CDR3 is TGTGCCAGCAGGTCCAGGGGCTCTGTCAATCAGCCCCAGCATTTT.

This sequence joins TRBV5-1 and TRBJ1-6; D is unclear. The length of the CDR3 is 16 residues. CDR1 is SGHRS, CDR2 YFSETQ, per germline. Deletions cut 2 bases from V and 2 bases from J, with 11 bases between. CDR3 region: CASSFSLGTYNSPLHF. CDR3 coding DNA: TGCGCCAGCAGCTTCAGTCTCGGGACCTATAATTCACCCCTCCACTTT.

CDR3 sequence (DNA): TGTGCCAGTAGTAACTCTCCAAACACCATATATTTT. Residues: CASSNSPNTIYF. This chain links TRBV19 with TRBJ1-3, with D hard to call. The germline CDR1 and CDR2 sequences are LNHDA and SQIVND (reference sequence). V dropped 4 bases and J dropped 6 bases, with 7 bases sitting between them. This CDR3 contains 12 residues.

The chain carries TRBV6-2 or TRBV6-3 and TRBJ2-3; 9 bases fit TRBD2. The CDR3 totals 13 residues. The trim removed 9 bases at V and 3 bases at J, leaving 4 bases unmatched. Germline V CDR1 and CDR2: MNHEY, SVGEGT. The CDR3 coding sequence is TGTGCCAGTAGCGGGAGAACTACAGATACGCAGTATTTT. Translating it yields CASSGRTTDTQYF.

The CDR3 loop is CASSLTGNPHQETQYF. CDR3 nucleotides: TGCGCCAGCAGTTTGACAGGAAATCCTCACCAAGAGACCCAGTACTTC. V is TRBV5-1 and J is TRBJ2-5; tentative D call: TRBD1 (6 bases). The CDR3 has 16 residues. The V and J ends lost 5 bases and 0 bases respectively, with 17 bases between them. CDR1 and CDR2 (germline): SGHRS, YFSETQ.

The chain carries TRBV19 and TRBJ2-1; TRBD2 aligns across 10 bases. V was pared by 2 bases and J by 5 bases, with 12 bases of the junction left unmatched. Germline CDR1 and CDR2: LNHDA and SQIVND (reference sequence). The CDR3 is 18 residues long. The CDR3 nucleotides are TGTGCCAGTAGTATATTGTTGCCGGCTAGCGGGAGTGACAATGAGCAGTTCTTC. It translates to CASSILLPASGSDNEQFF.

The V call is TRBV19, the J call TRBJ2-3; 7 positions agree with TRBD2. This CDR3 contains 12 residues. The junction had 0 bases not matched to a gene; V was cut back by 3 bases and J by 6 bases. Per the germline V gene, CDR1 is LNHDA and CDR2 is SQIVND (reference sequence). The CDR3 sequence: CASSMGGDTQYF. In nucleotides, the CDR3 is TGTGCCAGTAGTATGGGGGGGGATACGCAGTATTTT.

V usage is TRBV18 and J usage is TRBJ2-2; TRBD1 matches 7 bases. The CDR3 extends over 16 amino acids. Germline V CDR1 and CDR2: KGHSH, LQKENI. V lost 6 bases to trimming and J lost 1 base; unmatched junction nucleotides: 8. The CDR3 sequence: CASSTWGTVNTGELFF. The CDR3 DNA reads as TGTGCCAGCTCCACCTGGGGGACAGTGAACACCGGGGAGCTGTTTTTT. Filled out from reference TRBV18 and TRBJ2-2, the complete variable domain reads NAGVMQNPRHLVRRRGQEARLRCSPMKGHSHVYWYRQLPEEGLKFMVYLQKENIIDESGMPKERFSAEFPKEGPSILRIQQVVRGDSAAYFCASSTWGTVNTGELFFGEGSRLTVL.

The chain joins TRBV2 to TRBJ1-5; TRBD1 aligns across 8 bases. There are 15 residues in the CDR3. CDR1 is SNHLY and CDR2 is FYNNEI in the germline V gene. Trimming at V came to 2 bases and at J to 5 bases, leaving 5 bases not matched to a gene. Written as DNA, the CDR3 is TGTGCCAGCAGTGAACCCCGGGACAGGCATCAGCCCCAGCATTTT. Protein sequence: CASSEPRDRHQPQHF.

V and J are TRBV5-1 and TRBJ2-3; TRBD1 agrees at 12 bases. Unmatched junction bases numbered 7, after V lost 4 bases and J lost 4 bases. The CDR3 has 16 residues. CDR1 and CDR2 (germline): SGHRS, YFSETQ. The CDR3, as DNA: TGCGCCAGCAGCACCGGGACAGGGGGCCTTCCAGATACGCAGTATTTT. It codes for CASSTGTGGLPDTQYF.